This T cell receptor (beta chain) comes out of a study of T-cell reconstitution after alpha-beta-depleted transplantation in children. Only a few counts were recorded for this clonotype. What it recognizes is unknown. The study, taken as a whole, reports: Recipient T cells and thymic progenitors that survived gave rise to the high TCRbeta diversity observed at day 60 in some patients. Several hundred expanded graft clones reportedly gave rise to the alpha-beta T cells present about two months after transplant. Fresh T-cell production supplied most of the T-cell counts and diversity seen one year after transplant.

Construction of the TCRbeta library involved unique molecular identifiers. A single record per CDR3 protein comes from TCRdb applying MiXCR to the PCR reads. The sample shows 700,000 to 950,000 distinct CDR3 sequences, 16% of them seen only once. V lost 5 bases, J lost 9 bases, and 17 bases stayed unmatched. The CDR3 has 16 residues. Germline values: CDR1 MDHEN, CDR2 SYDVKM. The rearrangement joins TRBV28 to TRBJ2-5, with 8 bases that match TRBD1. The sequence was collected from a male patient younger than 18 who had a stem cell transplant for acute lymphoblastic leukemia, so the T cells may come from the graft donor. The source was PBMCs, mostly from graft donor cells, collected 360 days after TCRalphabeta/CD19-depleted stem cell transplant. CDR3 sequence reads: CASSTPGTGRPGAQYF. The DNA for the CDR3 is TGTGCCAGCAGTACCCCCGGGACAGGCAGACCGGGGGCCCAGTACTTC. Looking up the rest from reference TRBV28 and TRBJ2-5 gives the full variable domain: DVKVTQSSRYLVKRTGEKVFLECVQDMDHENMFWYRQDPGLGLRLIYFSYDVKMKEKGDIPEGYSVSREKKERFSLILESASTNQTSMYLCASSTPGTGRPGAQYFGPGTRLLVL.